The 23 T cell receptor beta chains presented below share a single source sample, sequenced in a study of T cell repertoires in cytomegalovirus infection. TCRdb recomputed calls from the reads with MiXCR, one row per CDR3 protein. The repertoire consists of 370,000 or so distinct CDR3 sequences, with around a third occurring once and the leading ten covering about 13%. These receptors lack a known antigen. The sample here was cultured PBMCs, taken from culture after CMV antigen stimulation. Source of these receptors: a human donor in good health (CMV status not recorded). Some clones in this sample may be carry-over from other donors' samples.

The V and J genes are TRBV19 and TRBJ1-3, with 7 bases fitting TRBD1. V was pared by 4 bases and J by 2 bases, with 8 bases of the junction left unmatched. Germline CDR1 reads LNHDA; CDR2 reads SQIVND (reference sequence). The CDR3 is 16 residues long. For the CDR3, the DNA is TGTGCCAGTAGTAGGGCCGGGACAGTGCCTGGAAACACCATATATTTT. Protein product: CASSRAGTVPGNTIYF.

In regard to this clonotype: As the CDR3 is not closed by the conserved phenylalanine or tryptophan, this likely results from a read error. Because the CDR3's place on the DNA is in doubt, the DNA is left out and the CDR3 is given as listed by TCRdb. The V call is TRBV28, the J call TRBJ1-2; TRBD1, the table's D call, lacks a check against the DNA. The CDR3 adds up to 16 amino acids, both ends counted. From germline, CDR1 is MDHEN and CDR2 SYDVKM. CDR3 sequence reads: CASSPGQGGFLLWLHS.

The chain recombines TRBV5-6 with TRBJ1-2; D not certain. The CDR3 sequence is 15 residues long. CDR1 and CDR2 from the germline V gene are SGHDT and YYEEEE. Deletions cut 4 bases from V and 3 bases from J, with 16 bases between. The CDR3 is CASSTIWGGDYGYTF. The CDR3 nucleotides read TGTGCCAGCAGCACCATTTGGGGTGGCGACTATGGCTACACCTTC.

The chain is built from TRBV10-1 and TRBJ2-1, with 7 bases identical to TRBD2. CDR1 and CDR2 (germline): WNHNN, SYGVQD (reference sequence). V trimming: 2 bases; J trimming: 8 bases; junction bases outside the gene matches: 9. The CDR3 loop spans 15 amino acids. The CDR3 sequence is CASSEEGGPGYEQFF. In nucleotides, the CDR3 is TGCGCCAGCAGTGAGGAGGGAGGGCCAGGGTATGAGCAGTTCTTC.

The CDR3 DNA reads TGTGCCAGCAGCCCCCCCCCCGGGGCGAACTATGGCTACACCTTC. Its protein product is CASSPPPGANYGYTF. The chain couples TRBV7-2 to TRBJ1-2; maybe TRBD1 (5 bases). Germline lookup yields CDR1 SGHTA and CDR2 FQGNSA. The V gene lost 5 bases and the J gene lost 2 bases, with 15 bases spanning the gap. The CDR3 covers 15 residues. Supplemented by reference TRBV7-2 and TRBJ1-2, the full variable domain reads GAGVSQSPSNKVTEKGKDVELRCDPISGHTALYWYRQSLGQGLEFLIYFQGNSAPDKSGLPSDRFSAERTGGSVSTLTIQRTQQEDSAVYLCASSPPPGANYGYTFGSGTRLTVV.

The rearrangement links TRBV9 to TRBJ2-3; D call uncertain. Germline V gene lookup returns CDR1 SGDLS and CDR2 YYNGEE. CDR3 length equals 14 residues. Trimming removed 0 bases from V and 2 bases from J, with 7 bases in between. CDR3 nucleotide sequence: TGTGCCAGCAGCGTAGCGGCAACCACAGATACGCAGTATTTT. Translation gives CASSVAATTDTQYF.

This clonotype was seen a handful of times. The rearrangement joins TRBV28 to TRBJ2-1; 8 nucleotides align to TRBD2. Unmatched junction bases numbered 6, after V lost 4 bases and J lost 10 bases. Per the germline V gene, CDR1 is MDHEN and CDR2 is SYDVKM. The CDR3 sequence is 13 residues long. CDR3 protein: CASSSGGPGEQFF. The DNA for the CDR3 is TGTGCCAGCAGTTCGGGAGGGCCGGGGGAGCAGTTCTTC.

The chain joins TRBV7-9 to TRBJ1-1; no clear D. The CDR3 extends over 14 amino acids. Germline V gene data show CDR1 as SEHNR and CDR2 as FQNEAQ (reference sequence). Trimming left V 5 bases short and J 1 base short, with 11 bases between. Here the CDR3 DNA reads TGTGCCAGCAGCCAAACACGGGGGAACACTGAAGCTTTCTTT. Translating it yields CASSQTRGNTEAFF.

This clonotype appeared many times. The chain carries TRBV20-1 and TRBJ2-3; D gene ambiguous. The CDR3 consists of 11 residues. Trimming took off 5 bases at V and 2 bases at J, with 5 bases between the two ends. Germline V gene lookup returns CDR1 DFQATT and CDR2 SNEGSKA (reference sequence). Written as DNA, the CDR3 is TGCAGTGCTTGGACCACAGATACGCAGTATTTT. It encodes CSAWTTDTQYF.

The V call is TRBV12-3 or TRBV12-4, the J call TRBJ2-3; D call uncertain. Trimming removed 7 bases at V and 11 bases at J, with 16 bases between. The CDR3 sequence is 12 residues long. CDR3 loop: CASNRASLEQYF. Written as DNA, the CDR3 is TGTGCCAGCAATCGGGCCTCCTTAGAGCAGTATTTT.

This clonotype was seen ten or more times. V and J are TRBV5-6 and TRBJ2-1, with 7 bases identical to TRBD2. V was clipped by 4 bases and J by 4 bases; unmatched bases: 11. Germline values: CDR1 SGHDT, CDR2 YYEEEE. The CDR3 runs to 16 residues. CDR3 loop: CASSLSLAELYNEQFF. The CDR3 nucleotides are TGTGCCAGCAGCCTGAGCCTAGCGGAACTATACAATGAGCAGTTCTTC.

CDR3 residues: CASSSLPAGGADTQYF. The CDR3 DNA sequence: TGTGCCAGCAGCTCTCTGCCAGCGGGAGGGGCAGATACGCAGTATTTT. This rearrangement joins TRBV7-8 to TRBJ2-3, with 10 bases identical to TRBD2. This CDR3 spans 16 amino acids. V lost 4 bases and J lost 4; bases outside the gene matches: 8. The germline V gene encodes CDR1 SGHVS and CDR2 FQNEAQ.

Ten or more counts support this clonotype. The V gene is TRBV7-9, the J gene TRBJ2-3; weak D call: TRBD1 (5 bases). Trimming left V 3 bases short and J 0 bases short, with 7 bases between. Germline values: CDR1 SEHNR, CDR2 FQNEAQ (reference sequence). The CDR3 is made up of 14 amino acids. DNA for the CDR3: TGTGCCAGCAGCTTGGACATTAGCACAGATACGCAGTATTTT. This translates into CASSLDISTDTQYF.

This clonotype was seen only a few times. This rearrangement joins TRBV19 to TRBJ1-5; 8 nucleotides agree with TRBD1. V shed 5 bases and J 3 bases; nucleotides not matched to a gene: 6. Per germline, CDR1 LNHDA and CDR2 SQIVND (reference sequence). CDR3 length: 15 residues. DNA for the CDR3: TGTGCCAGTAGTCCGACAGGGGTTTTCAATCAGCCCCAGCATTTT. Translation gives CASSPTGVFNQPQHF.

This clonotype was seen a few times. The rearrangement uses TRBV4-1 and TRBJ1-2; D possibly corresponds to TRBD1 (5 bases). The CDR3 contains 15 residues. Germline loops: CDR1 MGHRA, CDR2 YSYEKL. V dropped 1 base and J dropped 5 bases, with 14 bases sitting between them. The CDR3 coding sequence is TGCGCCAGCAGCCAAGGGACCGGGGCACAGTATGGCTACACCTTC. Protein sequence: CASSQGTGAQYGYTF.

In its sample, this clonotype was seen a few times. This rearrangement joins TRBV19 to TRBJ2-3; D uncertain. The germline V gene encodes CDR1 LNHDA and CDR2 SQIVND (reference sequence). The V end was cut by 3 bases, the J end by 4 bases, with 8 bases between. The CDR3 loop spans 13 amino acids. Here the CDR3 DNA reads TGTGCCAGTAGTATCCAAGTGGCAGATACGCAGTATTTT. This sequence encodes CASSIQVADTQYF. Drawing the rest from reference TRBV19 and TRBJ2-3, the complete variable domain is DGGITQSPKYLFRKEGQNVTLSCEQNLNHDAMYWYRQDPGQGLRLIYYSQIVNDFQKGDIAEGYSVSREKKESFPLTVTSAQKNPTAFYLCASSIQVADTQYFGPGTRLTVL.

In this sample, this clonotype turned up a few times. The rearrangement links TRBV7-2 to TRBJ2-1; 7 bases are a match to TRBD1. Germline trimming cut 1 base from V and 9 bases from J; bases unmatched to any gene: 9. This CDR3 has 15 residues. CDR1 and CDR2 (germline): SGHTA, FQGNSA. The CDR3 DNA reads as TGTGCCAGCAGCTTAGGGGGGACAGCCCGGGGTGAGCAGTTCTTC. The encoded protein is CASSLGGTARGEQFF.

This chain uses TRBV11-2 with TRBJ2-7; D ambiguous. Germline V gene data show CDR1 as SGHAT and CDR2 as FQNNGV. Deletions cut 2 bases from V and 6 bases from J, with 8 bases between. The CDR3 consists of 12 residues. This CDR3 is CASSLKGSEQYF. CDR3 DNA sequence: TGTGCCAGCAGCTTAAAGGGATCCGAGCAGTACTTC.

This chain uses TRBV7-6 with TRBJ2-1; tentative D call: TRBD2 (6 bases). The CDR3 is 15 amino acids. Trimming took 1 base from V and 10 from J, leaving 17 bases between them. Germline CDR1 reads SGHVS; CDR2 reads FNYEAQ. The CDR3 reads CASSLVGDAGREQFF. The CDR3 DNA is TGTGCCAGCAGCTTAGTAGGGGATGCGGGACGGGAGCAGTTCTTC.

The chain uses TRBV7-3 and TRBJ2-6; TRBD1 agrees at 8 bases. The CDR3 has 17 residues. Germline V gene lookup returns CDR1 SGHTA and CDR2 FQGTGA. V was pared by 6 bases and J by 4 bases, with 11 bases of the junction left unmatched. Here the CDR3 DNA reads TGTGCCAGCAGTTACAGGGGGATGTGGTCAGGGGCCAACGTCCTGACTTTC. Its translation: CASSYRGMWSGANVLTF. The full variable domain, with the rest looked up from reference TRBV7-3 and TRBJ2-6, is GAGVSQTPSNKVTEKGKYVELRCDPISGHTALYWYRQSLGQGPEFLIYFQGTGAADDSGLPNDRFFAVRPEGSVSTLKIQRTERGDSAVYLCASSYRGMWSGANVLTFGAGSRLTVL.

This clonotype came up a few times. The DNA of the CDR3 is TGTGCCAGCAGTTTATGGGGGACCCCAACTAATGAAAAACTGTTTTTT. Encoded protein: CASSLWGTPTNEKLFF. The V and J genes are TRBV27 and TRBJ1-4, with D possibly matching TRBD1 (5 bases). The CDR3 sequence is 16 residues long. Trimming cost V 1 base and J 0 bases, with 9 bases left between them. Germline V gene sequence: CDR1 MNHEY, CDR2 SMNVEV (reference sequence).

As DNA, the CDR3 is TGTGCCAGCAGCTTAGTAGGAAGGATCCAAGTGGATACGCAGTATTTT. It is translated as CASSLVGRIQVDTQYF. This chain uses TRBV11-2 with TRBJ2-3; D gene ambiguous. V lost 1 base, J lost 6 bases, and 17 bases lay in between. CDR3 length equals 16 residues. Germline V lookup: CDR1 SGHAT, CDR2 FQNNGV. Together with reference TRBV11-2 and TRBJ2-3, the CDR3 gives the full variable domain: EAGVAQSPRYKIIEKRQSVAFWCNPISGHATLYWYQQILGQGPKLLIQFQNNGVVDDSQLPKDRFSAERLKGVDSTLKIQPAKLEDSAVYLCASSLVGRIQVDTQYFGPGTRLTVL.

V is TRBV27 and J is TRBJ1-3; 7 bases map to TRBD1. The CDR3 loop spans 18 amino acids. V shed 0 bases and J 7 bases; nucleotides not matched to a gene: 15. The germline gives CDR1 MNHEY, CDR2 SMNVEV (reference sequence). In DNA, the CDR3 is TGTGCCAGCAGTTTATCGACCCCGGGCAGGGGGAGTAGTAACACCATATATTTT. Translating it yields CASSLSTPGRGSSNTIYF.